The 21 T cell receptor beta chains reported below all come from one sample, sequenced in a study of STAT5B mutations in CD4+ large granular lymphocyte leukemia. Data came from immunoSEQ multiplex PCR; TCRdb stores just in-frame clones and leaves some out. This table has nearly 30,000 clones, around four fifths appearing once. Sequencing input: CD4+ T cells from blood buffy coats. The receptor source for this set is a human donor in good health.

V is TRBV28 and J is TRBJ2-4, with D unclear. The CDR3 contains 16 residues. CDR1 MDHEN and CDR2 SYDVKM come from the germline V gene. V was cut by 6 bases and J by 0 bases, with 15 bases left in between. The CDR3 sequence is CASRPSRLLAKNIQYF. In DNA, the CDR3 is TGTGCCAGCAGACCCTCTCGGCTTTTAGCCAAAAACATTCAGTACTTC.

This clone was observed a few times. The chain carries TRBV19 and TRBJ1-1; the match to TRBD1 covers 10 bases. The V gene's germline CDR1 is LNHDA and CDR2 SQIVND (reference sequence). Unmatched junction bases numbered 5, after V lost 6 bases and J lost 1 base. The CDR3 contains 15 residues. CDR3 DNA: TGTGCCAGTAGCATACGGACAGGGGGGAACACTGAAGCTTTCTTT. It yields the protein CASSIRTGGNTEAFF.

The J gene is TRBJ2-3, the V gene TRBV7-2, with D hard to call. The CDR3 runs 14 residues. CDR1 SGHTA and CDR2 FQGNSA come from the germline V gene. Trimming took 4 bases from V and 5 from J, leaving 13 bases between them. The CDR3 nucleotides read TGTGCCAGCAGCTCCCAGCCGGGTAGAGATACGCAGTATTTT. This codes for CASSSQPGRDTQYF.

This clone was seen more than once but under ten times. The chain has TRBV27 and TRBJ1-5; TRBD1 is a possible D gene (6 bases). V shed 4 bases and J shed 1 base, with 11 bases lying between them. CDR3 size: 15 residues. From germline, CDR1 is MNHEY and CDR2 SMNVEV (reference sequence). CDR3 region: CASSSSGQSNQPQHF. In nucleotides, the CDR3 is TGTGCCAGCAGTTCCTCCGGACAGAGCAATCAGCCCCAGCATTTT.

CDR3 DNA sequence: TGTGCCAGCAGCTTGTGGGCGGGGGGCCCGGGAGAGACCCAGTACTTC. Translation: CASSLWAGGPGETQYF. This sequence joins TRBV5-4 and TRBJ2-5, with 8 bases identical to TRBD2. The ends lost 1 base at V and 4 bases at J; junction bases unmatched: 9. This CDR3 spans 16 amino acids. Per the germline V gene, CDR1 is SGHNT and CDR2 is YYREEE (reference sequence).

This chain joins TRBV6-6 and TRBJ2-3, with 12 bases lining up with TRBD2. Per germline, CDR1 MNHNY and CDR2 SVGAGI (reference sequence). The CDR3 runs to 16 residues. V shed 6 bases, J shed 1 base, and the junction held 5 bases outside the gene matches. Written as DNA, the CDR3 is TGTGCCAGCAGAACGGGACTAGCGGGTGGCACAGATACGCAGTATTTT. It specifies CASRTGLAGGTDTQYF.

The rearrangement uses TRBV28 and TRBJ2-7; 14 bases agree with TRBD2. V trimming: 5 bases; J trimming: 3 bases; junction bases outside the gene matches: 12. Germline CDR1 is MDHEN and CDR2 is SYDVKM. The CDR3 totals 18 residues. The CDR3 protein is CASSTTFGLAGGNYEQYV. DNA of the CDR3: TGTGCCAGCAGTACCACCTTCGGACTAGCGGGGGGAAACTACGAGCAGTACGTC.

The rearrangement joins TRBV9 to TRBJ2-1; 15 positions match TRBD2. This CDR3 region has 17 residues. Germline V CDR1 and CDR2: SGDLS, YYNGEE. V shed 3 bases and J 6 bases; nucleotides not matched to a gene: 7. The CDR3 protein is CASSAHPGLAGGNEQFF. The CDR3 DNA reads TGTGCCAGCAGCGCACACCCGGGACTAGCGGGGGGCAATGAGCAGTTCTTC.

In its sample, this clone was seen once. This sequence joins TRBV6-4 and TRBJ1-5, with D hard to call. The CDR3 is 15 amino acids. The V end was cut by 7 bases, the J end by 4 bases, with 17 bases between. Per the germline V gene, CDR1 is MRHNA and CDR2 is SNTAGT. The CDR3 bases are TGTGCCAGCACCCCGCTGTGGCAGCTAAATCAGCCCCAGCATTTT. It translates to CASTPLWQLNQPQHF.

The chain links TRBV7-2 to TRBJ2-1; D is unresolved. Trimming removed 1 base at V and 4 bases at J, with 8 bases between. The CDR3 totals 14 residues. Looked up from germline, CDR1 is SGHTA and CDR2 is FQGNSA. The CDR3 nucleotides are TGTGCCAGCAGCTTAGAGGGCGGTTACAATGAGCAGTTCTTC. The encoded protein is CASSLEGGYNEQFF.

V is TRBV19 and J is TRBJ2-3; D gene uncertain. The CDR3 contains 12 residues. V was shortened by 5 bases and J by 4 bases, with 7 bases between the two germline ends. Per the germline V gene, CDR1 is LNHDA and CDR2 is SQIVND (reference sequence). Here the CDR3 reads CASSPDADTQYF. DNA of the CDR3: TGTGCCAGTAGTCCGGACGCAGATACGCAGTATTTT.

The chain uses TRBV4-2 and TRBJ2-2; D might be TRBD2 (5 bases). CDR1 and CDR2 (germline): LGHNA, YNFKEQ. V was trimmed by 4 bases and J by 6 bases, leaving 18 bases between them. The CDR3 runs to 16 residues. Here the CDR3 reads CASSPPAERGSGELFF. For the CDR3, the DNA is TGTGCCAGCAGCCCTCCGGCGGAAAGAGGGTCCGGGGAGCTGTTTTTT.

The rearrangement joins TRBV5-6 to TRBJ1-5, with D maybe TRBD1 (5 bases). This CDR3 is 16 amino acids long. Germline V gene sequence: CDR1 SGHDT, CDR2 YYEEEE. V lost 5 bases, J lost 5 bases, and 20 bases lay in between. The CDR3, as DNA: TGTGCCAGCAGTGGTTGGCCAGGGAGCACCGATCAGCCCCAGCATTTT. Amino acids: CASSGWPGSTDQPQHF.

Judged by abundance, this clone is medium-sized. Other DNA sequences in this sample translate to the same CDR3. The V and J genes are TRBV6-5 and TRBJ1-3; unclear D gene. CDR1 is MNHEY and CDR2 is SVGAGI in the germline V gene. Trimming stripped 0 bases from V and 1 base from J, with 7 bases between. This CDR3 spans 15 amino acids. CDR3 nucleotides: TGTGCCAGCAGTTACTCAGGGAAATCTGGAAACACCATATATTTT. It translates to CASSYSGKSGNTIYF.

The V gene is TRBV2, the J gene TRBJ1-1; D might be TRBD1 (6 bases). Looked up from germline, CDR1 is SNHLY and CDR2 is FYNNEI. Trimming pared 1 base from V and 4 bases from J, leaving 22 bases between. This CDR3 contains 18 residues. CDR3 loop: CASSEDGARGVVVTEAFF. CDR3 DNA: TGTGCCAGCAGTGAAGACGGGGCGAGGGGGGTGGTAGTCACTGAAGCTTTCTTT. The full variable domain, its missing parts supplied by reference TRBV2 and TRBJ1-1, is EPEVTQTPSHQVTQMGQEVILRCVPISNHLYFYWYRQILGQKVEFLVSFYNNEISEKSEIFDDQFSVERPDGSNFTLKIRSTKLEDSAMYFCASSEDGARGVVVTEAFFGQGTRLTVV.

This chain links TRBV14 with TRBJ2-2; TRBD1 agrees at 8 bases. There are 18 residues in the CDR3. In germline, CDR1 is SGHDN, CDR2 FVKESK. J gave up 3 bases and V 4 bases, and 13 bases lay outside the gene matches. CDR3 sequence (DNA): TGTGCCAGCAGCCCAAGATGGACAGGGAGTCTGGACACCGGGGAGCTGTTTTTT. Protein sequence: CASSPRWTGSLDTGELFF.

This chain's CDR3 is CASSADSYRTDTQYF. The CDR3 region has the DNA TGCGCCAGCAGCGCGGACAGCTACCGCACAGATACGCAGTATTTT. This sequence joins TRBV10-1 and TRBJ2-3, with TRBD1 as a possible D gene (6 bases). Per germline, CDR1 WNHNN and CDR2 SYGVQD (reference sequence). CDR3 length: 15 residues. Trimming stripped 6 bases from V and 1 base from J, with 14 bases between.

The V call is TRBV25-1, the J call TRBJ2-3; D is undetermined. This CDR3 region has 13 residues. V was cut by 5 bases and J by 0 bases, with 6 bases left in between. Looked up from germline, CDR1 is MGHDK and CDR2 is SYGVNS. The CDR3 here is CASSIPSTDTQYF. In DNA, the CDR3 is TGTGCCAGCAGTATCCCTAGCACAGATACGCAGTATTTT.

The rearrangement links TRBV9 to TRBJ1-6; D unclear. Deletions cut 0 bases from V and 7 bases from J, with 11 bases between. From germline, CDR1 is SGDLS and CDR2 YYNGEE. There are 15 residues in the CDR3. In DNA form, the CDR3 reads TGTGCCAGCAGCGTAGAAGCAACCTTCAATTCACCCCTCCACTTT. It yields the protein CASSVEATFNSPLHF. Looking up the rest from reference TRBV9 and TRBJ1-6 gives the full variable domain: DSGVTQTPKHLITATGQRVTLRCSPRSGDLSVYWYQQSLDQGLQFLIQYYNGEERAKGNILERFSAQQFPDLHSELNLSSLELGDSALYFCASSVEATFNSPLHFGNGTRLTVT.

This clone has more than one count but fewer than ten. The chain links TRBV14 to TRBJ1-4; D might be TRBD1 (6 bases). The CDR3 is 19 amino acids. Germline lookup yields CDR1 SGHDN and CDR2 FVKESK. Trimming left V 1 base short and J 4 bases short, with 22 bases between. The CDR3 nucleotides are TGTGCCAGCAGCCAAGGTTTACAGGGCCCGACCCCGTATAATGAAAAACTGTTTTTT. Its translation: CASSQGLQGPTPYNEKLFF.

The chain recombines TRBV7-8 with TRBJ2-5; D call uncertain. The V end lost 3 bases, the J end lost 5 bases, and 7 bases lay between the germline ends. The CDR3 runs to 12 residues. Germline V CDR1 and CDR2: SGHVS, FQNEAQ. CDR3 loop: CASSLGMETQYF. The DNA of the CDR3 is TGTGCCAGCAGCTTGGGGATGGAGACCCAGTACTTC.